This entry is about one TCR beta chain. Antigen specificity is unknown. Quantitative 5'-RACE was performed with molecular barcodes, and it yielded the TCR beta libraries. Via MiXCR, TCRdb re-called the 5' RACE reads, giving one row per CDR3 protein. Of about 440,000 distinct CDR3 sequences in the sample, under 20% were seen once. The data are from a study of CD8 T cells in ankylosing spondylitis. Study observations and caveats: Blood of patients with ankylosing spondylitis appeared to be characterized by a TCR beta motif of roughly eight highly homologous variants. Reactive arthritis synovial fluid and blood previously showed some of these motif variants. Significant enrichment of disease-linked clones was reportedly seen in matched ankylosing spondylitis synovial fluid.

The V gene end was trimmed by 9 bases and the J gene end by 0 bases; junction bases not matched to a gene: 4. The CDR3 runs 13 residues. The chain has TRBV12-3 or TRBV12-4 and TRBJ2-7; TRBD1 agrees at 8 bases. This TCR came from a male donor with ankylosing spondylitis. The sample was blood, either unsorted or a sorted T cell fraction (not recorded which). The CDR3 sequence is CASRQGISYEQYF. The CDR3 nucleotides read TGTGCCAGTAGACAGGGGATCTCCTACGAGCAGTACTTC.